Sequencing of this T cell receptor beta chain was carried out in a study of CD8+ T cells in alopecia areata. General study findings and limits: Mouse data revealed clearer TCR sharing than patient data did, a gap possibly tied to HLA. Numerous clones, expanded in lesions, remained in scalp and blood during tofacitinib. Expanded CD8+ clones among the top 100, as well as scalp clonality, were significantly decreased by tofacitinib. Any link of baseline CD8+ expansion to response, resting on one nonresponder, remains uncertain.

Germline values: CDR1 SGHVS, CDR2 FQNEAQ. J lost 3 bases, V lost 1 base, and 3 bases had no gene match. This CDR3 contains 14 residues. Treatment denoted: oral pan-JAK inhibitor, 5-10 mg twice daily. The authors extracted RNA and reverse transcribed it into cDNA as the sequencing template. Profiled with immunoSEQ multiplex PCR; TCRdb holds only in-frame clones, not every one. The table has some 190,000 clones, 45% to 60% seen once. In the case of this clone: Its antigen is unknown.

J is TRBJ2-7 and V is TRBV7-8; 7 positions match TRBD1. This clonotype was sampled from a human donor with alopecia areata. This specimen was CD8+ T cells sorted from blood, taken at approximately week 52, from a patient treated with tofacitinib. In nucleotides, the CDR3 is TGTGCCAGCAGCTTAGGCTCAGGGGGCTACGAGCAGTACTTC. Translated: CASSLGSGGYEQYF. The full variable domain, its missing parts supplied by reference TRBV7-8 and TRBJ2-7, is GAGVSQSPRYKVAKRGQDVALRCDPISGHVSLFWYQQALGQGPEFLTYFQNEAQLDKSGLPSDRFFAERPEGSVSTLKIQRTQQEDSAVYLCASSLGSGGYEQYFGPGTRLTVT.